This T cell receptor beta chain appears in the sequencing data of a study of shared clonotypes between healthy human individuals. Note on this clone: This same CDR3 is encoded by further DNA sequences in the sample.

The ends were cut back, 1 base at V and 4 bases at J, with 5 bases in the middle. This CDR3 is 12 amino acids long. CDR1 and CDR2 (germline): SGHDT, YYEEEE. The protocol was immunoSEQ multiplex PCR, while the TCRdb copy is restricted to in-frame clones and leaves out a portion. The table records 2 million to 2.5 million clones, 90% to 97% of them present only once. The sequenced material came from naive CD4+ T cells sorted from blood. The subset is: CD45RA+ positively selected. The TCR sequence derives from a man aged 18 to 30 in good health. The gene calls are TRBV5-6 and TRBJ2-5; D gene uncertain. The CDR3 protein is CASSLSAETQYF. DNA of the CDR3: TGTGCCAGCAGCTTGTCCGCAGAGACCCAGTACTTC.